This TCR beta chain was identified in a study of post-analysis software for immune sequencing data. Study-level results: Controls had lower frequencies than patients of 4 or 5 TRBV segments, which included TRBV5-6, TRBV5-1 and TRBV20-1. Clustering by F measure revealed strong co-clustering among samples prepared together in one batch.

Deletions cut 5 bases from V and 6 bases from J, with 14 bases between. Germline-derived CDR1 and CDR2 are SGHTA and FQGNSA. The CDR3 loop spans 14 amino acids. Unique molecular identifiers were carried by the TCR beta cDNA libraries. The authors obtained 500,000 or so cDNA molecules from around 0.96 to 9.9 million T cells. TCRdb ran MiXCR on the PCR reads and lists one entry per CDR3 protein. The repertoire consists of 750,000 to 950,000 distinct CDR3 sequences, with 40% to 55% occurring once and the leading ten covering roughly 4.9%. A note on this clonotype: Its target is unknown.

The sequenced sample was blood. The chain recombines TRBV7-2 with TRBJ2-1; D unresolved. The receptor was isolated from a girl aged 5-17 years with multiple sclerosis. CDR3 region: CASSPKVDGNEQFF. The CDR3 DNA sequence: TGTGCCAGCAGCCCCAAGGTAGACGGCAATGAGCAGTTCTTC.